The clone carrying this TCR beta chain turned up a few times. Germline V gives CDR1 MNHEY, CDR2 SMNVEV (reference sequence). Trimming cost V 2 bases and J 0 bases, with 11 bases left between them. The CDR3 loop spans 15 amino acids. Methods used by the authors: Reference gene primer amplification gave nucleated cell count estimates. Profiled with immunoSEQ multiplex PCR; TCRdb holds only in-frame clones, not every one. V, J and clone size are those of that table, while D and trimming were read from the DNA. The sample holds a few hundred thousand clones, around 85% seen once. This sample is drawn from a study of blood T cell repertoires in COVID-19. Study-wide background: T cells, B-cell-depleted T cells, or PBMCs provided the cDNA or gDNA that served as material.

The chain is built from TRBV27 and TRBJ2-7, with D maybe TRBD2 (6 bases). The clonotype was recovered from a woman aged 18-29 years with acute or convalescent COVID-19. Material: peripheral blood. CDR3 in amino acids: CASSLGSGASYEQYF. The CDR3 DNA reads TGTGCCAGCAGTTTAGGTAGCGGCGCCTCCTACGAGCAGTACTTC.